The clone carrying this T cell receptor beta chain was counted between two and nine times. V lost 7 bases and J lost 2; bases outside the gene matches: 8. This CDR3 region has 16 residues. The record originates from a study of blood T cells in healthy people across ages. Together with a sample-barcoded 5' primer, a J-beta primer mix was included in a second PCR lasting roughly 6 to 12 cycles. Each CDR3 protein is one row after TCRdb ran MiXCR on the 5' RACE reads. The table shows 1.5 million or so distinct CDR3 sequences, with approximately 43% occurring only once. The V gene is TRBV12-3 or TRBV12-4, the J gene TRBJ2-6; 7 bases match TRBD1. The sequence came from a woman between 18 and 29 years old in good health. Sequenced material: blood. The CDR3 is CASTFDREPGANVLTF. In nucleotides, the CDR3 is TGTGCCAGCACCTTCGACAGGGAACCTGGGGCCAACGTCCTGACTTTC.